The 32 T cell receptor beta chains reported below all come from one sample, sequenced in a study of T-cell memory formation after mild COVID-19. In TCRdb, the 5' RACE reads were re-called with MiXCR into one record per CDR3 protein. The table records some 350,000 distinct CDR3 sequences, around 13% of them present only once. Sequencing used PBMCs or a T cell subset sorted from them (not recorded which). These receptors came from a man aged 18 to 30 who had mild COVID-19 (a few samples of this study predate the infection). Cell type and time point are not known.

This clonotype was detected only a few times. The chain has TRBV27 and TRBJ1-2, with D tentatively TRBD1 (6 bases). The V and J ends lost 5 bases and 2 bases respectively, with 18 bases between them. Germline V gene lookup returns CDR1 MNHEY and CDR2 SMNVEV (reference sequence). There are 16 residues in the CDR3. The CDR3 DNA reads TGTGCCAGCAGTCCCCTCAAGGACAGCCACAACTATGGCTACACCTTC. It specifies CASSPLKDSHNYGYTF.

This clonotype appeared a few times. This rearrangement joins TRBV4-3 to TRBJ1-2; the D gene is possibly TRBD1 (6 bases). Germline V gene data show CDR1 as LGHNA and CDR2 as YSLEER. Trimming removed 0 bases from V and 4 bases from J, with 15 bases in between. CDR3 size: 16 residues. The CDR3: CASSQDRGGAVYGYTF. Written as DNA, the CDR3 is TGCGCCAGCAGCCAAGATCGAGGGGGGGCCGTCTATGGCTACACCTTC.

The chain recombines TRBV19 with TRBJ2-3; D not resolved. The germline CDR1 and CDR2 sequences are LNHDA and SQIVND (reference sequence). V lost 7 bases to trimming and J lost 0 bases, with 14 bases between them. The length of the CDR3 is 15 residues. The CDR3 DNA reads TGTGCCAGTACGGCGACAACAACTAGCACAGATACGCAGTATTTT. Residues: CASTATTTSTDTQYF.

V gene TRBV28 combines with J gene TRBJ1-1, with 11 nucleotides matching TRBD1. Germline CDR1 and CDR2: MDHEN and SYDVKM. The CDR3 covers 14 residues. Germline trimming cut 5 bases from V and 11 bases from J; bases unmatched to any gene: 10. The CDR3 is CASSHRDRGIRAFF. The DNA for the CDR3 is TGTGCCAGCAGTCACAGGGACAGGGGGATTCGGGCTTTCTTT. The complete variable domain, with remaining parts taken from reference TRBV28 and TRBJ1-1, reads DVKVTQSSRYLVKRTGEKVFLECVQDMDHENMFWYRQDPGLGLRLIYFSYDVKMKEKGDIPEGYSVSREKKERFSLILESASTNQTSMYLCASSHRDRGIRAFFGQGTRLTVV.

This clonotype was observed a handful of times. The chain recombines TRBV4-1 with TRBJ2-3, with 9 bases fitting TRBD2. After removal of 1 base from V and 5 bases from J, the junction contained 16 bases not matched to a gene. The CDR3 is 19 amino acids. CDR1 and CDR2 (germline): MGHRA, YSYEKL. CDR3 nucleotides: TGCGCCAGCAGCCAAGGGTTAGCGGGGGCCGATCTAGGGGGAGATACGCAGTATTTT. Translation: CASSQGLAGADLGGDTQYF.

This clonotype has a handful of counts. V is TRBV27 and J is TRBJ1-4; no clear D gene. The CDR3 sequence is 13 residues long. V lost 1 base and J 5 bases, leaving 5 bases between the germline ends. The germline gives CDR1 MNHEY, CDR2 SMNVEV (reference sequence). CDR3 DNA sequence: TGTGCCAGCAGTTTATGGCGGAATGAAAAACTGTTTTTT. Translating gives CASSLWRNEKLFF.

This clonotype was seen ten or more times. The J gene is TRBJ2-5, the V gene TRBV12-3 or TRBV12-4, with D possibly matching TRBD2 (6 bases). Trimming shortened V by 2 bases and J by 3 bases, and 10 bases separated the two germline ends. The CDR3 length is 14 residues. CDR3 in amino acids: CASSLRGGEETQYF. As DNA, the CDR3 is TGTGCCAGCAGTTTAAGGGGAGGTGAAGAGACCCAGTACTTC.

The rearrangement joins TRBV10-3 to TRBJ2-1; 8 bases agree with TRBD2. The CDR3 spans 15 residues. The trim removed 9 bases at V and 0 bases at J, leaving 7 bases unmatched. CDR1 ENHRY and CDR2 SYGVKD come from the germline V gene. CDR3 bases: TGTGCCATTCTCGGGGGGGCCTCCTCCTACAATGAGCAGTTCTTC. This gives the protein CAILGGASSYNEQFF.

This clonotype was seen a handful of times. This sequence joins TRBV15 and TRBJ1-2, with 12 bases lining up with TRBD1. Per germline, CDR1 LNHNV and CDR2 YYDKDF (reference sequence). V shed 0 bases and J 8 bases; nucleotides not matched to a gene: 1. The length of the CDR3 is 14 residues. CDR3 DNA sequence: TGTGCCACCAGCAGAGATGGGACAGGGGGCGGCTACACCTTC. It is translated as CATSRDGTGGGYTF.

The chain links TRBV5-1 to TRBJ2-7; D is tentatively TRBD1 or TRBD2 (6 bases each). V was trimmed by 7 bases and J by 6 bases, leaving 17 bases between them. The length of the CDR3 is 13 residues. CDR1 and CDR2 (germline): SGHRS, YFSETQ. The CDR3 is CASEGGSGLEQYF. CDR3 DNA: TGCGCCAGCGAAGGGGGGAGCGGGCTCGAGCAGTACTTC. The variable domain in full, with the rest retrieved from reference TRBV5-1 and TRBJ2-7, is KAGVTQTPRYLIKTRGQQVTLSCSPISGHRSVSWYQQTPGQGLQFLFEYFSETQRNKGNFPGRFSGRQFSNSRSEMNVSTLELGDSALYLCASEGGSGLEQYFGPGTRLTVT.

This chain uses TRBV6-6 with TRBJ2-2; D is possibly TRBD2 (6 bases). The CDR3 is 15 residues long. The V and J ends lost 0 bases and 3 bases respectively, with 8 bases between them. The germline gives CDR1 MNHNY, CDR2 SVGAGI (reference sequence). CDR3 nucleotide sequence: TGTGCCAGCAGTTACTCGGAGGGCGACACCGGGGAGCTGTTTTTT. Encoded protein: CASSYSEGDTGELFF.

The chain links TRBV7-2 to TRBJ2-7; 7 bases line up with TRBD2. The V segment lost 8 bases and the J segment 5 bases; nucleotides outside the gene matches: 12. CDR1 is SGHTA, CDR2 FQGNSA, per germline. The CDR3 has 14 amino acids. DNA of the CDR3: TGTGCCAGCTCCCAAGGGCTAGCGGAGAACGAGCAGTACTTC. This translates into CASSQGLAENEQYF.

This clonotype came up a few times. The chain carries TRBV4-1 and TRBJ2-5, with 7 nucleotides matching TRBD1. Per the germline V gene, CDR1 is MGHRA and CDR2 is YSYEKL. J was trimmed by 5 bases and V by 1 base; bases with no gene match: 7. The CDR3 totals 15 residues. CDR3 sequence: CASSQGGTVDETQYF. DNA of the CDR3: TGCGCCAGCAGCCAAGGTGGGACAGTGGATGAGACCCAGTACTTC.

The V call is TRBV5-5, the J call TRBJ2-7; D gene ambiguous. The V gene's germline CDR1 is SGHKS and CDR2 YYEKEE (reference sequence). V lost 1 base to trimming and J lost 1 base, with 6 bases between them. CDR3 length: 13 amino acids. The CDR3 here is CASSLTVSYEQYV. CDR3 DNA sequence: TGTGCCAGCAGCTTGACCGTATCCTACGAGCAGTACGTC.

This rearrangement joins TRBV19 to TRBJ1-1, with unresolved D. CDR1 and CDR2 from the germline V gene are LNHDA and SQIVND (reference sequence). CDR3 size: 13 residues. Trimming removed 3 bases from V and 1 base from J, with 6 bases in between. The CDR3 sequence is CASSIRWNTEAFF. The CDR3 nucleotides are TGTGCCAGTAGTATTCGGTGGAACACTGAAGCTTTCTTT.

This clonotype was seen at least ten times. The rearrangement joins TRBV12-3 or TRBV12-4 to TRBJ2-1, with 10 bases identical to TRBD2. Trimming at V came to 7 bases and at J to 8 bases, leaving 5 bases not matched to a gene. This CDR3 spans 13 amino acids. Written as DNA, the CDR3 is TGTGCCAGCAATAGCGGGGGGCCATATGAGCAGTTCTTC. It translates to CASNSGGPYEQFF.

The chain joins TRBV28 to TRBJ2-7; 7 bases map to TRBD2. The CDR3 spans 15 residues. Trimming at V came to 3 bases and at J to 5 bases, leaving 10 bases not matched to a gene. Germline CDR1 and CDR2: MDHEN and SYDVKM. The CDR3 is CASSLSSPGTNEQYV. The CDR3, as DNA: TGTGCCAGCAGTTTGTCTTCCCCCGGGACTAACGAGCAGTACGTC.

The CDR3 loop is CASSPRDVGNTIYF. The CDR3 DNA reads as TGTGCCAGTAGTCCCCGGGACGTCGGGAACACCATATATTTT. This rearrangement joins TRBV19 to TRBJ1-3; D is perhaps TRBD1 (5 bases). Germline-derived CDR1 and CDR2 are LNHDA and SQIVND (reference sequence). The V gene lost 5 bases and the J gene lost 7 bases, with 15 bases spanning the gap. The CDR3 has 14 residues.

This clonotype has only a few counts. This chain uses TRBV20-1 with TRBJ2-7; weak D call: TRBD2 (6 bases). In germline, CDR1 is DFQATT, CDR2 SNEGSKA (reference sequence). V was shortened by 1 base and J by 6 bases, with 10 bases between the two germline ends. CDR3 size: 12 residues. CDR3 nucleotide sequence: TGCAGTGCTAGAGGGGCGGGGATCGAGCAGTACTTC. Its translation: CSARGAGIEQYF.

Of note for this clonotype: A read error may account for a junction end that differs from germline. The gene calls are TRBV4-3 and TRBJ1-3; D not certain. Germline V gene sequence: CDR1 LGHNA, CDR2 YSLEER. This CDR3 contains 14 residues. The CDR3 sequence is CASSQGPLGNTMYF. As DNA, the CDR3 is TGCGCCAGCAGCCAAGGTCCCCTCGGAAACACCATGTATTTT.

This chain links TRBV5-1 with TRBJ2-2, with 8 bases fitting TRBD2. The CDR3 is 16 amino acids. Unmatched junction bases numbered 6, after V lost 0 bases and J lost 5 bases. The germline V gene encodes CDR1 SGHRS and CDR2 YFSETQ. CDR3 loop: CASSLAPGLGTGELFF. DNA of the CDR3: TGCGCCAGCAGCTTGGCACCGGGACTAGGAACCGGGGAGCTGTTTTTT.

In its sample, this clonotype was seen a few times. V usage is TRBV4-1 and J usage is TRBJ1-5; D ambiguous. CDR1 is MGHRA and CDR2 is YSYEKL in the germline V gene. This CDR3 is 15 amino acids long. With 0 bases removed from V and 1 base from J, the gap between germline ends came to 7 bases. CDR3 in amino acids: CASSQEGGSNQPQHF. Here the CDR3 DNA reads TGCGCCAGCAGCCAAGAAGGCGGGAGCAATCAGCCCCAGCATTTT.

This chain uses TRBV4-1 with TRBJ2-4; D perhaps matches TRBD1 (5 bases). The CDR3 is 14 amino acids. Trimming left V 4 bases short and J 5 bases short, with 12 bases between. Germline V gene data show CDR1 as MGHRA and CDR2 as YSYEKL. CDR3 amino acids: CASSPGQSENIQYF. Here the CDR3 DNA reads TGCGCCAGCAGCCCCGGACAAAGCGAAAACATTCAGTACTTC.

There are a few counts of this clonotype. The V and J genes are TRBV9 and TRBJ2-1; D call uncertain. The germline V gene has CDR1 SGDLS and CDR2 YYNGEE. The CDR3 consists of 16 residues. With 0 bases removed from V and 0 bases from J, the gap between germline ends came to 10 bases. CDR3 DNA sequence: TGTGCCAGCAGCGTAGAGGACGCCAGCTCCTACAATGAGCAGTTCTTC. As protein: CASSVEDASSYNEQFF.

This clonotype was seen once. The chain joins TRBV9 to TRBJ2-3; D remains unclear. The CDR3 covers 14 residues. In germline, CDR1 is SGDLS, CDR2 YYNGEE. The germline V and J ends were trimmed by 3 bases and 0 bases, with 8 bases remaining between them. DNA of the CDR3: TGTGCCAGCAGCGCGACTGTAAGCACAGATACGCAGTATTTT. It translates to CASSATVSTDTQYF. The variable domain in full, with the rest retrieved from reference TRBV9 and TRBJ2-3, is DSGVTQTPKHLITATGQRVTLRCSPRSGDLSVYWYQQSLDQGLQFLIQYYNGEERAKGNILERFSAQQFPDLHSELNLSSLELGDSALYFCASSATVSTDTQYFGPGTRLTVL.

V is TRBV28 and J is TRBJ2-3; tentatively, D is TRBD1 (5 bases). Trimming cost V 5 bases and J 6 bases, with 12 bases left between them. Germline V CDR1 and CDR2: MDHEN, SYDVKM. This CDR3 spans 13 amino acids. The CDR3 region has the DNA TGTGCCAGCAGTGAGACAGTTAAGGATACGCAGTATTTT. Translating it yields CASSETVKDTQYF. Drawing the rest from reference TRBV28 and TRBJ2-3, the complete variable domain is DVKVTQSSRYLVKRTGEKVFLECVQDMDHENMFWYRQDPGLGLRLIYFSYDVKMKEKGDIPEGYSVSREKKERFSLILESASTNQTSMYLCASSETVKDTQYFGPGTRLTVL.

This chain joins TRBV29-1 and TRBJ2-1; 10 bases map to TRBD2. The germline CDR1 and CDR2 sequences are SQVTM and ANQGSEA. This CDR3 has 13 amino acids. Trimming took 6 bases from V and 8 from J; bases not matched to a gene: 7. The CDR3 sequence is CSVDASGGDEQFF. The CDR3 coding sequence is TGCAGCGTAGACGCTAGCGGGGGCGATGAGCAGTTCTTC.

This clonotype was seen only a few times. J is TRBJ2-1 and V is TRBV4-1; 10 bases are a match to TRBD1. CDR1 and CDR2 from the germline V gene are MGHRA and YSYEKL. V shed 4 bases, J shed 6 bases, and the junction held 6 bases outside the gene matches. The CDR3 is 15 amino acids. The CDR3 bases are TGCGCCAGCAGCCGTGGACAGGGGGGAGTCAATGAGCAGTTCTTC. Protein sequence: CASSRGQGGVNEQFF.

This clonotype was seen a handful of times. This chain links TRBV7-9 with TRBJ1-2; 9 nucleotides match TRBD1. The trim removed 5 bases at V and 7 bases at J, leaving 5 bases unmatched. The CDR3 extends over 13 amino acids. The V gene's germline CDR1 is SEHNR and CDR2 FQNEAQ (reference sequence). DNA for the CDR3: TGTGCCAGCAGCGGGGGACAGGGTCTTGGCTACACCTTC. Protein sequence: CASSGGQGLGYTF.

This clonotype appeared a few times. The rearrangement joins TRBV6-2 or TRBV6-3 to TRBJ2-1, with TRBD2 matching over 12 bases. Germline lookup yields CDR1 MNHEY and CDR2 SVGEGT. This CDR3 contains 13 residues. J gave up 9 bases and V 11 bases, and 8 bases lay outside the gene matches. In nucleotides, the CDR3 is TGTGCCGTCACCACTAGCGGGGGGATTGAGCAGTTCTTC. Translated, it gives CAVTTSGGIEQFF.

This chain uses TRBV12-5 with TRBJ1-5, with 10 bases lining up with TRBD1. With 3 bases clipped from V and 4 bases from J, the junction kept 9 bases outside the gene matches. Per germline, CDR1 LGHNT and CDR2 FRNRAP. The CDR3 has 17 residues. CDR3 in amino acids: CASGFPPTGGWNQPQHF. In DNA, the CDR3 is TGTGCTAGTGGTTTCCCGCCGACAGGGGGCTGGAATCAGCCCCAGCATTTT.

The CDR3 DNA reads as TGTGCCAGCAGCGCCCCGGGAGGGGGGGCGAAGGATACGCAGTATTTT. Translation: CASSAPGGGAKDTQYF. This chain uses TRBV9 with TRBJ2-3; 8 bases line up with TRBD2. This CDR3 has 16 residues. Germline V gene data show CDR1 as SGDLS and CDR2 as YYNGEE. V shed 3 bases and J 6 bases; nucleotides not matched to a gene: 12.